This entry lists 12 T cell receptor beta chains sequenced from one sample in a study of blood T cell repertoires in COVID-19. Libraries were prepared by immunoSEQ multiplex PCR; TCRdb keeps only in-frame clonotypes and omits some of them. Of just over 650,000 clones in the sample, 70% to 90% were seen once. The material sequenced was peripheral blood. The receptor source for this set is a woman aged 18-30 years with acute or convalescent COVID-19.

In this sample, this clone turned up once. The same CDR3 is also encoded by other DNA sequences in this sample. V is TRBV4-1 and J is TRBJ2-5, with D perhaps TRBD2 (5 bases). The CDR3 consists of 13 residues. With 1 base removed from V and 5 bases from J, the gap between germline ends came to 8 bases. Germline V lookup: CDR1 MGHRA, CDR2 YSYEKL. Written as DNA, the CDR3 is TGCGCCAGCAGCCAAGTACTAGGGGAGACCCAGTACTTC. It codes for CASSQVLGETQYF.

The J gene is TRBJ2-7, the V gene TRBV9; D perhaps matches TRBD2 (6 bases). V was clipped by 0 bases and J by 0 bases, with 16 bases between them. Germline V gene sequence: CDR1 SGDLS, CDR2 YYNGEE. This CDR3 region has 17 residues. The CDR3 coding sequence is TGTGCCAGCAGCGTAGAGGCGGGGAGCCTCGGCTCCTACGAGCAGTACTTC. It codes for CASSVEAGSLGSYEQYF.

The chain uses TRBV5-4 and TRBJ2-3, with 8 positions matching TRBD2. CDR1 is SGHNT and CDR2 is YYREEE in the germline V gene (reference sequence). CDR3 length: 15 amino acids. The trim removed 4 bases at V and 4 bases at J, leaving 8 bases unmatched. The CDR3 DNA reads TGTGCCAGCAGCCGACGGGGGGGCCCCCCAGATACGCAGTATTTT. Protein: CASSRRGGPPDTQYF.

The V call is TRBV9, the J call TRBJ1-4; 10 positions agree with TRBD1. Per germline, CDR1 SGDLS and CDR2 YYNGEE. J gave up 5 bases and V 4 bases, and 8 bases lay outside the gene matches. This CDR3 contains 16 residues. For the CDR3, the DNA is TGTGCCAGCAGCTCCCGACAGGGGGCGGGGAATGAAAAACTGTTTTTT. This codes for CASSSRQGAGNEKLFF.

This chain joins TRBV19 and TRBJ1-1; no definite D call. Germline values: CDR1 LNHDA, CDR2 SQIVND (reference sequence). The length of the CDR3 is 13 residues. The germline V and J ends were trimmed by 5 bases and 1 base, with 8 bases remaining between them. CDR3 DNA sequence: TGTGCCAGTAGTGTGTCTAAGAACACTGAAGCTTTCTTT. Protein: CASSVSKNTEAFF.

The rearrangement uses TRBV25-1 and TRBJ1-5, with D maybe TRBD1 (5 bases). Germline loops: CDR1 MGHDK, CDR2 SYGVNS. Trimming took 2 bases from V and 3 from J, leaving 8 bases between them. The CDR3 runs to 14 residues. The CDR3 nucleotides read TGTGCCAGCAGTGAAGGACAAAACAATCAGCCCCAGCATTTT. It codes for CASSEGQNNQPQHF.

CDR3 nucleotides: TGTGCCAGCAGCTTGGTGGGACAGGGGTCCCCCTACGAGCAGTACTTC. Residues: CASSLVGQGSPYEQYF. The V gene is TRBV5-8, the J gene TRBJ2-7, with 10 bases identical to TRBD1. CDR1 SGHTS and CDR2 YDEGEE come from the germline V gene. V gave up 0 bases and J gave up 2 bases; unmatched junction bases: 5. The CDR3 contains 16 residues.

On this clone itself: This specimen includes other DNA sequences encoding the same CDR3. The V call is TRBV15, the J call TRBJ1-1, with D possibly TRBD1 on 5 matching bases. The V end lost 0 bases, the J end lost 5 bases, and 7 bases lay between the germline ends. Germline V CDR1 and CDR2: LNHNV, YYDKDF (reference sequence). The CDR3 consists of 13 residues. This chain's CDR3 is CATSRDRGTEAFF. The CDR3 coding sequence is TGTGCCACCAGCAGAGATCGGGGGACTGAAGCTTTCTTT.

This clone was seen only once. CDR3 nucleotide sequence: TGTGCCAGCAGCGTAGATCCGGGGTTCAGCAATGAGCAGTTCTTC. Amino acid sequence: CASSVDPGFSNEQFF. The chain recombines TRBV9 with TRBJ2-1; weak D call: TRBD2 (5 bases). This CDR3 spans 15 amino acids. V was pared by 0 bases and J by 6 bases, with 13 bases between. Germline CDR1 and CDR2: SGDLS and YYNGEE.

This clone was recorded only once. V and J are TRBV6-1 and TRBJ1-3; TRBD1 is a possible D gene (5 bases). The CDR3 has 17 amino acids. V was shortened by 3 bases and J by 0 bases, with 15 bases between the two germline ends. The germline gives CDR1 MNHNS, CDR2 SASEGT. The CDR3 nucleotides are TGTGCCAGCAGTGACGGGAGACAGTCAAACTCTGGAAACACCATATATTTT. Amino acid sequence: CASSDGRQSNSGNTIYF.

This clone was counted once. The chain combines TRBV18 with TRBJ2-1, with 7 positions matching TRBD2. J lost 4 bases, V lost 0 bases, and 9 bases had no gene match. Germline V gene lookup returns CDR1 KGHSH and CDR2 LQKENI. The CDR3 spans 17 residues. The CDR3 DNA is TGTGCCAGCTCACCACCAAGGGGTAGCGGGCCATACAATGAGCAGTTCTTC. It codes for CASSPPRGSGPYNEQFF.

The chain carries TRBV4-2 and TRBJ2-1; 9 bases align to TRBD1. CDR3 length equals 14 residues. V was clipped by 3 bases and J by 15 bases; unmatched bases: 12. CDR1 is LGHNA and CDR2 is YNFKEQ in the germline V gene. The CDR3 coding sequence is TGTGCCAGCAGCCACAGATCTCTCGGACAGGGGCCGTTCTTC. It translates to CASSHRSLGQGPFF.